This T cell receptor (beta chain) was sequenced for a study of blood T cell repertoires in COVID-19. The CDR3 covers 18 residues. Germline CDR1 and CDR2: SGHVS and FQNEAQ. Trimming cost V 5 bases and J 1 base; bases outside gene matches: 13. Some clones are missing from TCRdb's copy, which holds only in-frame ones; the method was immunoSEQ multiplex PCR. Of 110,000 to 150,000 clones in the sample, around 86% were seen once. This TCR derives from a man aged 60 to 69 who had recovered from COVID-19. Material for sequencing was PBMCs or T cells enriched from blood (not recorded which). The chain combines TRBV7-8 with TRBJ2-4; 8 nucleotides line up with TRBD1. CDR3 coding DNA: TGTGCCAGCAGCCCCGCCGGGACAGGAGTGTGGGCCAAAAACATTCAGTACTTC. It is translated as CASSPAGTGVWAKNIQYF.